Listed below are T cell receptor beta chains from one sample, sequenced in a study of blood T cell repertoires in COVID-19. TCRdb keeps only in-frame clones here, not all; method: immunoSEQ multiplex PCR. The table records more than 95,000 clones, around 70% of them present only once. Sample: peripheral blood. The receptors stem from an older man with COVID-19, enrolled during active disease. The CDR3 runs from the conserved cysteine through the conserved F or W. A D gene is named only where the DNA matches it firmly. Clone size is given for some rows only: seen once, a few or many times, or a class if the clone is expanded.

size	J	V	D	CDR3	DNA
few	TRBJ2-1	TRBV7-7	TRBD2	CASSLGLAEYNEQFF	TGTGCTAGCAGCTTGGGACTAGCGGAGTACAATGAGCAGTTCTTC
NA	TRBJ2-3	TRBV6-5	TRBD1	CASSRDRGLGDTQYF	TGTGCCAGCAGCCGGGACAGGGGGTTGGGAGATACGCAGTATTTT
NA	TRBJ2-3	TRBV9	NA	CASSVDDVGRDTQYF	TGTGCCAGCAGCGTAGATGATGTTGGGAGGGATACGCAGTATTTT
once	TRBJ2-5	TRBV6-5	TRBD2	CASGTSGRRRETQYF	TGTGCCAGCGGGACTAGCGGGAGGCGGAGGGAGACCCAGTACTTC
NA	TRBJ1-3	TRBV24-1	NA	CATSDSDSDRNGNTIYF	TGTGCCACCAGTGACTCGGACTCCGACCGGAATGGAAACACCATATATTTT
few	TRBJ1-2	TRBV24-1	NA	CATIERVSCFNYGYTF	TGTGCCACCATTGAGCGGGTTTCGTGTTTCAACTATGGCTACACCTTC
NA	TRBJ2-1	TRBV9	TRBD2	CASSVVGGRMYNEQFF	TGTGCCAGCAGCGTAGTTGGCGGGAGAATGTACAATGAGCAGTTCTTC
NA	TRBJ1-6	TRBV10-2	NA	CASTPNGPLHF	TGCGCCAGCACCCCGAACGGGCCCCTCCACTTT
once	TRBJ1-5	TRBV19	NA	CASSIPTFGGNQPQHF	TGTGCCAGTAGTATCCCGACATTCGGGGGGAATCAGCCCCAGCATTTT
NA	TRBJ2-1	TRBV7-9	TRBD2	CASSLIGTSAHEQFF	TGTGCCAGCAGCTTAATCGGGACTAGCGCCCATGAGCAGTTCTTC
NA	TRBJ1-4	TRBV6-5	NA	CASSSLGARANEKLFF	TGTGCCAGCAGTTCTTTGGGGGCGCGGGCTAATGAAAAACTGTTTTTT
NA	TRBJ1-2	TRBV28	NA	CASITGGTKNYGYTF	TGTGCCAGCATCACGGGGGGGACAAAAAACTATGGCTACACCTTC
NA	TRBJ2-7	TRBV2	TRBD1	CASSDLTGGYEQYF	TGTGCCAGCAGTGACTTGACAGGGGGCTACGAGCAGTACTTC
NA	TRBJ1-5	TRBV2	NA	CASNRGNQPQHF	TGTGCCAGCAACAGGGGCAATCAGCCCCAGCATTTT
NA	TRBJ2-1	TRBV24-1	TRBD2	CATSDVTSGRENEQFF	TGTGCCACCAGTGATGTGACTAGCGGGAGGGAGAATGAGCAGTTCTTC
NA	TRBJ2-1	TRBV19	TRBD2	CASSFITGTSYGAEQFF	TGTGCCAGTAGTTTTATTACCGGGACTAGCTATGGGGCGGAGCAGTTCTTC
NA	TRBJ2-1	TRBV29-1	TRBD1	CSVEGWGQGSEQFF	TGCAGCGTTGAAGGCTGGGGACAGGGGAGTGAGCAGTTCTTC
NA	TRBJ2-1	TRBV7-2	NA	CASSLRGRGFSYNEQFF	TGTGCCAGCAGCCTCCGGGGGAGGGGGTTCTCCTACAATGAGCAGTTCTTC
NA	TRBJ2-2	TRBV6-4	TRBD1	CASRPDRGITGELFF	TGTGCCAGCAGACCGGACAGGGGAATCACCGGGGAGCTGTTTTTT
NA	TRBJ2-6	TRBV18	NA	CASSPPYPGASGANVLTF	TGTGCCAGCTCACCACCGTATCCAGGGGCCTCTGGGGCCAACGTCCTGACTTTC
NA	TRBJ1-1	TRBV11-3	NA	CASSLAFTEAFF	TGTGCCAGCAGCTTAGCTTTCACTGAAGCTTTCTTT
NA	TRBJ2-3	TRBV7-2	TRBD2	CASSRTSGSSWGDTQYF	TGTGCCAGCAGTCGGACTAGCGGGAGTTCCTGGGGAGATACGCAGTATTTT
NA	TRBJ2-7	TRBV6-5	NA	CASSLAGYEQYF	TGTGCCAGCAGTCTCGCAGGCTACGAGCAGTACTTC
NA	TRBJ1-2	TRBV7-3	NA	CASSLDSSYGYTF	TGTGCCAGCAGCTTGGACAGTTCCTATGGCTACACCTTC